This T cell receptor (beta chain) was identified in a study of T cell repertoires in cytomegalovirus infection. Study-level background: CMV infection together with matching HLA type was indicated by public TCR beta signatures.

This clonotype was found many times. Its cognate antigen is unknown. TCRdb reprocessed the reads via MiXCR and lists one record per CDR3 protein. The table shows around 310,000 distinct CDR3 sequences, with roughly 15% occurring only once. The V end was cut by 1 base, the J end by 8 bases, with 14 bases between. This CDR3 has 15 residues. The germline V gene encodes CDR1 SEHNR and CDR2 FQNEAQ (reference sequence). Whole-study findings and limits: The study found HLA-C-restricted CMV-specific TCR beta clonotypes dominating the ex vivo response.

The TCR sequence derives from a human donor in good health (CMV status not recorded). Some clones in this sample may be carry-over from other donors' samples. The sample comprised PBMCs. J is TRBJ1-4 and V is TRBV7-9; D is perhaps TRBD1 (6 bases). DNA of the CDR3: TGTGCCAGCAGCTTAGGGTCCGGGACATCAGAAAAACTGTTTTTT. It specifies CASSLGSGTSEKLFF. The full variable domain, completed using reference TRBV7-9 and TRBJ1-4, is DTGVSQNPRHKITKRGQNVTFRCDPISEHNRLYWYRQTLGQGPEFLTYFQNEAQLEKSRLLSDRFSAERPKGSFSTLEIQRTEQGDSAMYLCASSLGSGTSEKLFFGSGTQLSVL.